This entry features one T cell receptor beta chain sequence. Its antigen is as yet unknown. Germline CDR1 and CDR2: MNHNS and SASEGT. The CDR3 covers 12 residues. The V end lost 7 bases, the J end lost 1 base, and 7 bases lay between the germline ends. The data belong to a study of CD4 T cells in relation to SARS-CoV-2 and coronaviruses. General study results and limits: Samples before the pandemic and after infection were not matched within any donor. In roughly 60% of donors, memory CD4+ clonotypes crossrecognized SARS-CoV-2 and at least one common cold coronavirus spike.

TCRdb's copy holds only in-frame clones and misses some; the assay was immunoSEQ multiplex PCR. In the table there are 20,000 to 30,000 clones, 60% to 85% of which are singletons. The unexposed donors gave CD4+ T cells in about 2010-2018, prior to COVID-19. After 10 to 11 days of culture, CD4+ T cells were isolated. This sequence was found in a human donor in good health. The sequenced material came from CD4+ T cells from PBMCs, cultured in vitro. The chain joins TRBV6-1 to TRBJ1-2; the D is unclear. This chain's CDR3 is CASTRDNYGYTF. The CDR3 DNA sequence: TGTGCCAGCACGAGGGATAACTATGGCTACACCTTC.